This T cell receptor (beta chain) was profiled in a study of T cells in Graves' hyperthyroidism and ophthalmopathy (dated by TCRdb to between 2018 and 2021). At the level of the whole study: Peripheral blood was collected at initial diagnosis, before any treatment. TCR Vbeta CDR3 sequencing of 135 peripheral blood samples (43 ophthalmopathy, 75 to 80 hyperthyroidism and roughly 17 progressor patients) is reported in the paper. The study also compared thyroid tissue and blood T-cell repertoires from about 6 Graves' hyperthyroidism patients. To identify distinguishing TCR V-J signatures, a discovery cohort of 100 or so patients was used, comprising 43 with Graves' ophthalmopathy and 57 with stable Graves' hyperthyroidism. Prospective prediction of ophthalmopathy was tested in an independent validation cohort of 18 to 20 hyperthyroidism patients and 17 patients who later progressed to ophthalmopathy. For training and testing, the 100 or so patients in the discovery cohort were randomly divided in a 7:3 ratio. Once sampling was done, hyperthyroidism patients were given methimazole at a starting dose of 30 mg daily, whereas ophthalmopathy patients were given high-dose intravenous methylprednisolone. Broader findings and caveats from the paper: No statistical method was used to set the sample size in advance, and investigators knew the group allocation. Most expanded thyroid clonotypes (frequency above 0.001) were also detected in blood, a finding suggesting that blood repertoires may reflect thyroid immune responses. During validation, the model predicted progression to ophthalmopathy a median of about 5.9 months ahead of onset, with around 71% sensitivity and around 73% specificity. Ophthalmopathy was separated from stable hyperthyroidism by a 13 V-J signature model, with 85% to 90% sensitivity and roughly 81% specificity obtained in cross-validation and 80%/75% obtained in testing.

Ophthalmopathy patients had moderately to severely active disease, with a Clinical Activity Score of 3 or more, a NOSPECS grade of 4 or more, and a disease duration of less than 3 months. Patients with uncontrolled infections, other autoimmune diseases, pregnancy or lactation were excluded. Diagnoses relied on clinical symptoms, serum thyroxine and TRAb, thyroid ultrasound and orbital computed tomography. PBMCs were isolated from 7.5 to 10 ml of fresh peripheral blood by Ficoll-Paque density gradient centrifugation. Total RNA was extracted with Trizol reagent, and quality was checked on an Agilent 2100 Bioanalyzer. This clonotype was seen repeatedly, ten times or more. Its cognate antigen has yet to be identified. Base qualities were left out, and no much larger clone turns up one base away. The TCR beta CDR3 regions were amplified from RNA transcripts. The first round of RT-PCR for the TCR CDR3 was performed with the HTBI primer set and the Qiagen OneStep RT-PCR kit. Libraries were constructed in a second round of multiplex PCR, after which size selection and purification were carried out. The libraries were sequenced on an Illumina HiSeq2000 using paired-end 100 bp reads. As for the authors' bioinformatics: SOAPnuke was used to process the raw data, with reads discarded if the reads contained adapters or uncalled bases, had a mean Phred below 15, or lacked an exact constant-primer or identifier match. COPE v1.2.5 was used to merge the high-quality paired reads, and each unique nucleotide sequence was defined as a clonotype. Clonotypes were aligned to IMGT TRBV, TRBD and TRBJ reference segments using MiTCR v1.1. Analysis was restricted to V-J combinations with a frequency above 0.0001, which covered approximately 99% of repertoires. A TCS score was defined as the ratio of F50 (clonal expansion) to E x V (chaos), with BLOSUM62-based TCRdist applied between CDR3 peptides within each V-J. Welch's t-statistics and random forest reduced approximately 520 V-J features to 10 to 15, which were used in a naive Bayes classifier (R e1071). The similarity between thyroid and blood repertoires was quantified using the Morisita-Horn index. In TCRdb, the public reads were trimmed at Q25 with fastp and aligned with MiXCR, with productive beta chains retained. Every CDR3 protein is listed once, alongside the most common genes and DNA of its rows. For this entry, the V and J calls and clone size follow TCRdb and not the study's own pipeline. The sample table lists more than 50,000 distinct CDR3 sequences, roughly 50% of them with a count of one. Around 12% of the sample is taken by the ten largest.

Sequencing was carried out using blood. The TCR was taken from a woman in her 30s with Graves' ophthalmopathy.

The CDR3 protein is CASSQDWGGATKLFF. Read as DNA, the sequence is TGCGCCAGCAGCCAAGATTGGGGGGGCGCGACGAAACTGTTTTTT. The sequence joins TRBV4-1 to TRBJ1-4; possibly the D gene is TRBD1, per 6 matching bases. The cysteine opens and the phenylalanine closes a CDR3 of 15 amino acids. Only the CDR3 part of the read is kept: 45 bases, read in frame from the first base. At the junction V is shortened by 0 bases and J by 11 bases, with 16 bases in between. The germline V gene gives CDR1 as MGHRA and CDR2 as YSYEKL.